The sequence of this T cell receptor (beta chain) was determined in a study of blood T cell repertoires in COVID-19. Study as a whole: There were acute and convalescent COVID-19 samples, and they came from the United States, Italy and Spain. Sources were T cells, B-cell-depleted T cells, or PBMCs; the material itself was cDNA or gDNA.

Methods used by the authors: By means of reference gene primer amplification, nucleated cell counts were estimated. The table came from immunoSEQ multiplex PCR; TCRdb's copy has only in-frame clones and leaves some out. V and J calls and clone size are copied from that table; D and trimming were computed from the DNA. The data show 95,000 or so clones, under 85% seen once. From germline, CDR1 is MNHEY and CDR2 SMNVEV (reference sequence). The CDR3 loop spans 17 amino acids. Between the trimmed V and J ends, which lost 1 base and 0 bases, there was a span of 16 bases. Sequencing was done on a sample of peripheral blood. V gene TRBV27 combines with J gene TRBJ2-7, with a weak D call TRBD1 (5 bases). The sequence derives from a human donor in a cohort sampled during active COVID-19. The CDR3 region is CASSLWGTGPRSYEQYF. CDR3 nucleotides: TGTGCCAGCAGTTTATGGGGAACAGGACCCCGCTCCTACGAGCAGTACTTC.